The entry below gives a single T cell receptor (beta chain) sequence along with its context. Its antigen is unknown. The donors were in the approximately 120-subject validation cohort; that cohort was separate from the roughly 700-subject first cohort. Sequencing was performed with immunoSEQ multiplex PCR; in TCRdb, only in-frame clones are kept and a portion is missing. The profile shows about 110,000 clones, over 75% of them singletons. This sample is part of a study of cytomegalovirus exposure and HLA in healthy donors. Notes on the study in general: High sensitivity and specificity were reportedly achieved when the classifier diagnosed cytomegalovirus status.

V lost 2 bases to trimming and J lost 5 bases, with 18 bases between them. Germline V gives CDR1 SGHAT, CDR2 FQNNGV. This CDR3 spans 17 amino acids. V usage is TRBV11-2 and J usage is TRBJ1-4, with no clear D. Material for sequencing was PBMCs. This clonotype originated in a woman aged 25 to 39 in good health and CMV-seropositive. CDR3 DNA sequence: TGTGCCAGCAGCTTAACCCACGAGGCCGCGAGGAATGAAAAACTGTTTTTT. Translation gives CASSLTHEAARNEKLFF.